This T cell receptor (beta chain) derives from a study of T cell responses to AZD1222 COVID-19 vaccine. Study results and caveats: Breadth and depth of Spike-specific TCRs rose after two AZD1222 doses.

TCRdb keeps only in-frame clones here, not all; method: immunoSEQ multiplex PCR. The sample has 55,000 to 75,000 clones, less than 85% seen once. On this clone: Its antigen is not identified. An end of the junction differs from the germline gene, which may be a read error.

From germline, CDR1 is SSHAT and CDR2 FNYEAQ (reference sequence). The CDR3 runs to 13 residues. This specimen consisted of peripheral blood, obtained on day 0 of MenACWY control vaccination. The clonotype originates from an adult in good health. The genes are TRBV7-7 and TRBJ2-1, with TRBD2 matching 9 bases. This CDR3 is CASSSSGISEQFF. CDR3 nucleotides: TGTGCTAGCAGCTCTAGCGGGATCTCTGAGCAGTTCTTC.